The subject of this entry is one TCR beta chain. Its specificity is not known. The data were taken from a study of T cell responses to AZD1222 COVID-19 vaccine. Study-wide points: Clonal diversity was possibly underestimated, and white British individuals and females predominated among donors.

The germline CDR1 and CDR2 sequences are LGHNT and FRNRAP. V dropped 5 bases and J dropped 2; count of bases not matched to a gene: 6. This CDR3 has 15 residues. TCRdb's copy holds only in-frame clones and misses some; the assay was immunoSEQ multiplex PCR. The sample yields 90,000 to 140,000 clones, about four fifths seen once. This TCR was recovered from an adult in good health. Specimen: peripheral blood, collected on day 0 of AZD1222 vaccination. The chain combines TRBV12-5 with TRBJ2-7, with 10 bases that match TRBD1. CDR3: CASGPGQGVTYEQYF. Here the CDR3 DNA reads TGTGCTAGTGGTCCTGGACAGGGGGTAACCTACGAGCAGTACTTC.